The TCR beta chain under discussion was sequenced for a study of CD8 T cells in Susac syndrome. It was with random hexamers that about 0.45 to 1 ug RNA was reverse transcribed. TCRdb passed the immunoSEQ multiplex PCR reads through MiXCR, listing each CDR3 protein once. Altogether more than 200,000 distinct CDR3 sequences are present, 93% being singletons, with the ten largest covering 0.055% to 0.075%. Deletions cut 0 bases from V and 10 bases from J, with 15 bases between. Germline CDR1 reads MGHRA; CDR2 reads YSYEKL. The CDR3 is 15 residues long. This clonotype was sampled from a human donor with multiple sclerosis. The chain is built from TRBV4-1 and TRBJ1-4; tentative D call: TRBD1 (5 bases). Sequenced sample: CD4+ T cells from PBMCs. CDR3 loop: CASSQDSGVGGKLFF. CDR3 sequence (DNA): TGCGCCAGCAGCCAAGATTCGGGGGTCGGCGGAAAACTGTTTTTT.